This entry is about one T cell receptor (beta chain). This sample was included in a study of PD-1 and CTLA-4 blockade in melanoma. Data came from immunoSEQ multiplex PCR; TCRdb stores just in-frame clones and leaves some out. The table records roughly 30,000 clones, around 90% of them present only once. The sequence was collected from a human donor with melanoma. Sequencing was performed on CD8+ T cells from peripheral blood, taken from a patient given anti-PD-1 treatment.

The CDR3 DNA reads as TGTGCCAGCAGTCTACGGACGGGAAACACCATATATTTT. Translating gives CASSLRTGNTIYF. The chain employs TRBV2 and TRBJ1-3, with no clear D. Germline lookup yields CDR1 SNHLY and CDR2 FYNNEI. Deletions cut 5 bases from V and 4 bases from J, with 9 bases between. The CDR3 spans 13 residues.